A selection of T cell receptor beta chains follows, all from one sample in a study of blood T cell repertoires in COVID-19. The protocol was immunoSEQ multiplex PCR, while the TCRdb copy is restricted to in-frame clones and leaves out a portion. The table has hundreds of thousands of clones, about nine tenths seen once. Sequenced input: PBMCs or T cells enriched from blood (not recorded which). The receptors were gathered from a young man who had recovered from COVID-19. Each CDR3 is given with its conserved first and last residue. D genes are given only for firm matches. Clone sizes are given selectively: once, few, many, or a class where the clone is expanded.

D: .
V: TRBV30
size: .
J: TRBJ1-4
DNA: TGTGCCGGTACCAGGGGAGTGGATGAAAAACTGTTTTTT
CDR3: CAGTRGVDEKLFF

D: .
V: TRBV4-1
size: once
J: TRBJ2-2
DNA: TGCGCCAGCAGCCAAGATCGGCGGGAAAACACCGGGGAGCTGTTTTTT
CDR3: CASSQDRRENTGELFF

D: .
V: TRBV2
size: few
J: TRBJ1-3
DNA: TGTGCCAGCAGCTTCGGGGGGCCATCTGGAAACACCATATATTTT
CDR3: CASSFGGPSGNTIYF

D: TRBD2
V: TRBV5-1
size: .
J: TRBJ2-7
DNA: TGCGCCAGCAGCTTAGGGACTAGCGGAACCTACGAGCAGTACTTC
CDR3: CASSLGTSGTYEQYF

D: TRBD2
V: TRBV7-9
size: .
J: TRBJ2-2
DNA: TGTGCCAGCAGCTTACGCGGGGGTGCGGGGGAGCTGTTTTTT
CDR3: CASSLRGGAGELFF

D: .
V: TRBV5-1
size: .
J: TRBJ1-2
DNA: TGCGCCAGCAGCTTGGATCAGGGGTTCGCCTATGGCTACACCTTC
CDR3: CASSLDQGFAYGYTF

D: TRBD2
V: TRBV4-2
size: .
J: TRBJ2-7
DNA: TGTGCCAGCAGCCGCGGACTAGCGGGGGGGCCTGACGAGCAGTACTTC
CDR3: CASSRGLAGGPDEQYF

D: TRBD1
V: TRBV14
size: .
J: TRBJ1-6
DNA: TGTGCCAGCAGCCAAGTGACAGGGGGCGTTTCACCCCTCCACTTT
CDR3: CASSQVTGGVSPLHF

D: .
V: TRBV5-1
size: .
J: TRBJ2-7
DNA: TGCGCCAGCAGCTTGGCTGTGGGCAGAGAGCAGTACTTC
CDR3: CASSLAVGREQYF

D: .
V: TRBV7-8
size: .
J: TRBJ2-2
DNA: TGTGCCAGCAGCCAGGGGACCGGGGAGCTGTTTTTT
CDR3: CASSQGTGELFF

D: TRBD1
V: TRBV19
size: .
J: TRBJ1-3
DNA: TGTGCCAGTAGTCGTACAGGGGCTGGAAACACCATATATTTT
CDR3: CASSRTGAGNTIYF

D: .
V: TRBV18
size: few
J: TRBJ2-1
DNA: TGTGCCAGCTCACCCCCGGGGGCGGGAGCTTTCAATGAGCAGTTCTTC
CDR3: CASSPPGAGAFNEQFF

D: .
V: TRBV10-2
size: .
J: TRBJ1-1
DNA: TGCGCCAGCAGTCACACAGGGTACACTGAAGCTTTCTTT
CDR3: CASSHTGYTEAFF

D: TRBD1
V: TRBV28
size: .
J: TRBJ2-2
DNA: TGTGCCGCAGGGACAGCGAACACCGGGGAGCTGTTTTTT
CDR3: CAAGTANTGELFF

D: TRBD1
V: TRBV6-5
size: .
J: TRBJ1-2
DNA: TGTGCCAGCAGTTACTCGAGACAGGGTATATATGGCTACACCTTC
CDR3: CASSYSRQGIYGYTF

D: .
V: TRBV7-9
size: .
J: TRBJ1-2
DNA: TGTGCCAGCAGCGGGGGGGTCTTAACCACCTATGGCTACACCTTC
CDR3: CASSGGVLTTYGYTF

D: .
V: TRBV5-1
size: .
J: TRBJ2-6
DNA: TGCGCCAGCAGCCAGGGCTCTGGGGCCAACGTCCTGACTTTC
CDR3: CASSQGSGANVLTF

D: TRBD2
V: TRBV4-2
size: .
J: TRBJ2-5
DNA: TGTGCCAGCAGCCAAGCGGGACTAGCCCAAGAGACCCAGTACTTC
CDR3: CASSQAGLAQETQYF

D: .
V: TRBV27
size: .
J: TRBJ1-6
DNA: TGTGCCAGCAGTTTAGCCAGTGGCTCCTATAATTCACCCCTCCACTTT
CDR3: CASSLASGSYNSPLHF

D: TRBD2
V: TRBV6-4
size: .
J: TRBJ2-3
DNA: TGTGCCAGCAGTGCTAGCGGTTTCACAGATACGCAGTATTTT
CDR3: CASSASGFTDTQYF

D: .
V: TRBV27
size: .
J: TRBJ2-2
DNA: TGTGCCAGCAGTTTCGGGGGACGTACCGGGGAGCTGTTTTTT
CDR3: CASSFGGRTGELFF

D: TRBD2
V: TRBV3-1/TRBV3-2
size: .
J: TRBJ2-3
DNA: TGTGCCAGCAGCCACCCTAGCGGAGCTAGCACAGATACGCAGTATTTT
CDR3: CASSHPSGASTDTQYF

D: TRBD1
V: TRBV6-1
size: .
J: TRBJ1-2
DNA: TGTGCCAGCAGTGAAATGGGACAGGGTAGGCATGGCTACACCTTC
CDR3: CASSEMGQGRHGYTF

D: TRBD1
V: TRBV28
size: .
J: TRBJ1-2
DNA: TGTGCCAGCAGTTCGGGACAGGCCGACTATGGCTACACCTTC
CDR3: CASSSGQADYGYTF